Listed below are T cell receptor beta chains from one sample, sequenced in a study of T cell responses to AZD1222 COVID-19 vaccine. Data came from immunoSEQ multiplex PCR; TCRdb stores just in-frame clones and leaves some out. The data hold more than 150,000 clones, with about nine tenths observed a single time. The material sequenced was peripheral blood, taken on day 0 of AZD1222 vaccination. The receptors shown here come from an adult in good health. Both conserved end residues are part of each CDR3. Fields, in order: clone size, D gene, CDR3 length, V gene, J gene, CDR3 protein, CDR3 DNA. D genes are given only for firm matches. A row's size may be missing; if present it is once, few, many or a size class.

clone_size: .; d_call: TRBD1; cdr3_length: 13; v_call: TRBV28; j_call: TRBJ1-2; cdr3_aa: CASSPRQGGGYTF; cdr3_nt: TGTGCCAGCAGTCCACGACAGGGCGGGGGCTACACCTTC
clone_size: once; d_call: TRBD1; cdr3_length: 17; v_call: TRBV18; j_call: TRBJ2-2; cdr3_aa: CASSPYTGTGGSGELFF; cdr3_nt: TGTGCCAGCTCACCTTACACCGGGACAGGGGGTTCCGGGGAGCTGTTTTTT
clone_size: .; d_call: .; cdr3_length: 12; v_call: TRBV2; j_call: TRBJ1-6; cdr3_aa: CASSDLGIELHF; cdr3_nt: TGTGCCAGCAGTGACCTAGGGATCGAACTCCACTTT
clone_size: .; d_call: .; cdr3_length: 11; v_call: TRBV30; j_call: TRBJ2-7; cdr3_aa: CAWSGQAEQYF; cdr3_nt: TGTGCCTGGAGTGGGCAGGCCGAGCAGTACTTC
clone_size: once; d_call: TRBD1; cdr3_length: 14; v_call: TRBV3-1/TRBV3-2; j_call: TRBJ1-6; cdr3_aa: CASSQQGQTGPLHF; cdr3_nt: TGTGCCAGCAGCCAACAGGGGCAGACAGGGCCCCTCCACTTT
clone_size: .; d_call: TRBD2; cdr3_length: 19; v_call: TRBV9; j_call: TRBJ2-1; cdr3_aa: CASSVGSSGRAHPGNEQFF; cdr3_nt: TGTGCCAGCAGCGTAGGGTCTAGCGGGAGGGCCCACCCCGGGAATGAGCAGTTCTTC
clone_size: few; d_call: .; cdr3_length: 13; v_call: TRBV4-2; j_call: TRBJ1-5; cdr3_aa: CASSLHSNQPQHF; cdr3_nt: TGTGCCAGCAGCCTTCATAGCAATCAGCCCCAGCATTTT
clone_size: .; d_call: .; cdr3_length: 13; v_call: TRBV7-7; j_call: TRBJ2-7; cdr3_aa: CASSDAVGYEQYF; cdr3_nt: TGTGCCAGCAGCGATGCGGTCGGGTACGAGCAGTACTTC
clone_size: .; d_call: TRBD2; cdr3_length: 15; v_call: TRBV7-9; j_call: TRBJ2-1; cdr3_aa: CASSFIAGGPGEQFF; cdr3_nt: TGTGCCAGCAGCTTTATAGCGGGAGGGCCCGGTGAGCAGTTCTTC
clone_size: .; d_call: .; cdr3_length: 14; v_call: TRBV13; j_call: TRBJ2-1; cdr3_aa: CAGILGRFHNEQFF; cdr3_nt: TGTGCCGGGATACTAGGGAGGTTTCACAATGAGCAGTTCTTC
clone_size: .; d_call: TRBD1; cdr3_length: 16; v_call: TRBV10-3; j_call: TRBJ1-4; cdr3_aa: CAISESAGGIGEKLFF; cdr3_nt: TGTGCCATCAGTGAGTCAGCAGGGGGCATAGGGGAAAAACTGTTTTTT
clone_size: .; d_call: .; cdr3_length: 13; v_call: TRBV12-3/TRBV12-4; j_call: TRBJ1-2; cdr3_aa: CASRLTGPYGYTF; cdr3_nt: TGTGCCAGCCGACTAACAGGGCCCTATGGCTACACCTTC
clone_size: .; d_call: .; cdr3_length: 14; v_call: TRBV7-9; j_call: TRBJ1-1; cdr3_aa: CASSLGVRDTEAFF; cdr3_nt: TGTGCCAGCAGCTTAGGAGTACGGGACACTGAAGCTTTCTTT
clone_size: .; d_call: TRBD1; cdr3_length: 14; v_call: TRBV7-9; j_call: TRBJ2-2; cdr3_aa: CASRRQGATGELFF; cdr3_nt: TGTGCCAGCAGGCGACAGGGTGCCACCGGGGAGCTGTTTTTT
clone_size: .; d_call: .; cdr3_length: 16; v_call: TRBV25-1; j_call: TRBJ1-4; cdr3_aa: CASSEAGRGAGEKLFF; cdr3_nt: TGTGCCAGCAGTGAGGCCGGGAGGGGGGCCGGGGAAAAACTGTTTTTT
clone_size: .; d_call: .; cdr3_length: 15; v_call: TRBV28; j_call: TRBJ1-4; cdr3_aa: CASTLAGSLSEKLFF; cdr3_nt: TGTGCCAGCACCCTCGCCGGATCCCTGTCTGAAAAACTGTTTTTT
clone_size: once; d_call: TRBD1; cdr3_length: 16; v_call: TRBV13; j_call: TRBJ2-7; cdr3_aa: CASSSGTGTGSHEQYF; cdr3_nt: TGTGCCAGCAGCTCCGGGACCGGGACAGGGAGCCACGAGCAGTACTTC
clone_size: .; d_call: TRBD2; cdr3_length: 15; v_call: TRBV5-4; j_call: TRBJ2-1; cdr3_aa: CASSLDSGGYNEQFF; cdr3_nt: TGTGCCAGCAGCTTGGATAGCGGGGGATACAATGAGCAGTTCTTC
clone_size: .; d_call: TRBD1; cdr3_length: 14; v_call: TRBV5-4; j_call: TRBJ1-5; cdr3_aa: CASSQQGSNQPQHF; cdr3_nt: TGTGCCAGCAGCCAACAGGGGAGCAATCAGCCCCAGCATTTT
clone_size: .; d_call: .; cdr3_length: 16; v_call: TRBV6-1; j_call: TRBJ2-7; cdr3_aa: CASSEMGSRGFYEQYF; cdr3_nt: TGTGCCAGCAGTGAAATGGGGAGTCGAGGTTTCTACGAGCAGTACTTC
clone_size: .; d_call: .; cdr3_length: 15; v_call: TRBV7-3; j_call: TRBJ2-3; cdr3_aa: CASSLTATDTDTQYF; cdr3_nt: TGTGCCAGCAGCTTGACCGCGACGGACACAGATACGCAGTATTTT
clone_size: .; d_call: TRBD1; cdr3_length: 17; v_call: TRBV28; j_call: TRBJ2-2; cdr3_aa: CASSPGGDRGLTGELFF; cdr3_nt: TGTGCCAGCAGCCCTGGGGGGGACAGGGGGCTAACCGGGGAGCTGTTTTTT
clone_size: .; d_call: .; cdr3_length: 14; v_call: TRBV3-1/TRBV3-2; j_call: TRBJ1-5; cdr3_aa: CASSQEGVGQPQHF; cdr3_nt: TGTGCCAGCAGCCAAGAAGGGGTCGGTCAGCCCCAGCATTTT
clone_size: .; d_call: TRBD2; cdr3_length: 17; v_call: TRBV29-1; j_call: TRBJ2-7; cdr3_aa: CSVAGDGDSGLIYEQYF; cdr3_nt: TGCAGCGTTGCCGGGGATGGGGATAGCGGGCTGATCTACGAGCAGTACTTC
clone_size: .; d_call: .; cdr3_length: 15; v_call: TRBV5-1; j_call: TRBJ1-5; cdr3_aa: CASSSGPSSNQPQHF; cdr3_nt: TGCGCCAGCAGCTCGGGACCCTCTAGCAATCAGCCCCAGCATTTT
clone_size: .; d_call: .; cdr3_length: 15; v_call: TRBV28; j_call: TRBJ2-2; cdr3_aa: CASRGSGRLTGELFF; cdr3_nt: TGTGCCAGCAGAGGATCAGGCCGACTAACCGGGGAGCTGTTTTTT
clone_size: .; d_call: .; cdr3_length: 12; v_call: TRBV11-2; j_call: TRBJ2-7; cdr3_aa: CASRPRGHEQYF; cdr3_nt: TGTGCCAGCAGGCCTCGCGGCCACGAGCAGTACTTC
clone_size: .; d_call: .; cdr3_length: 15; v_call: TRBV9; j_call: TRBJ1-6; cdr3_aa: CASSVEGGYRAPLHF; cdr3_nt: TGTGCCAGCAGCGTAGAAGGAGGGTACCGGGCACCCCTCCACTTT
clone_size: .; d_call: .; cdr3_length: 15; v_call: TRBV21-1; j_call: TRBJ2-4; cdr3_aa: CASRKRVQGRNIQYF; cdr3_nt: TGTGCCAGCCGAAAAAGGGTTCAGGGACGGAACATTCAGTACTTC
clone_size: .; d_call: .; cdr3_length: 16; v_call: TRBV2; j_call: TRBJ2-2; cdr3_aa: CASHGTTGSGTGELFF; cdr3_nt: TGTGCCAGCCACGGTACTACAGGGTCGGGGACCGGGGAGCTGTTTTTT
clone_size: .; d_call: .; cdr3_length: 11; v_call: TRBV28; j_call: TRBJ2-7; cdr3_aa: CASSLWEGQYF; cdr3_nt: TGTGCCAGCAGTTTATGGGAAGGGCAGTACTTC
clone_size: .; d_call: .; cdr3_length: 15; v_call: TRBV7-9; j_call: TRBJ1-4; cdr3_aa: CASISGQATNEKLFF; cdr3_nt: TGTGCCAGCATATCTGGACAAGCAACTAATGAAAAACTGTTTTTT
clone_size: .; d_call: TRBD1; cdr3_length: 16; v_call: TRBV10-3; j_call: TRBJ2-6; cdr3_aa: CGAGTGQLSGANVLTF; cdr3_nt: TGTGGGGCGGGGACAGGTCAACTTTCTGGGGCCAACGTCCTGACTTTC
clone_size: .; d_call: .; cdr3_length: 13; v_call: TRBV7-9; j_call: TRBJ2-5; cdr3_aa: CASSRGSQETQYF; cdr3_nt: TGTGCCAGCAGTCGGGGCAGCCAAGAGACCCAGTACTTC
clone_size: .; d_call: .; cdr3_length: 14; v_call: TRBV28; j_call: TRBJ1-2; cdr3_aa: CAHSLSPRGYGYTF; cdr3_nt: TGTGCCCACAGCCTTTCCCCCAGGGGTTATGGCTACACCTTC
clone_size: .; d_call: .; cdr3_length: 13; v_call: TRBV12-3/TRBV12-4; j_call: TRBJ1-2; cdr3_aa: CASSRGFADGYTF; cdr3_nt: TGTGCCAGCAGTCGAGGGTTCGCGGATGGCTACACCTTC
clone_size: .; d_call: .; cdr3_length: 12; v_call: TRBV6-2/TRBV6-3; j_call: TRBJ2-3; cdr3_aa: CASSYGLSQQYF; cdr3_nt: TGTGCCAGCAGTTACGGACTATCGCAGCAGTATTTT
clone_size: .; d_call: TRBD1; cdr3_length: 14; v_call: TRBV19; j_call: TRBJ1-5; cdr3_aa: CASSLRDSWQPQHF; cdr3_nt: TGTGCCAGTAGCCTCCGGGACAGTTGGCAGCCCCAGCATTTT
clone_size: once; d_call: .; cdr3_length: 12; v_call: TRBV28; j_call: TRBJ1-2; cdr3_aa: CASSLGVYGYTF; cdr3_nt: TGTGCCAGCAGTTTAGGGGTCTATGGCTACACCTTC
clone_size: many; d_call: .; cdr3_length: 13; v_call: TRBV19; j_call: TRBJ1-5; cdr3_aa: CASSIATDGPQHF; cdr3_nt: TGTGCCAGTAGTATAGCGACCGACGGGCCCCAGCATTTT
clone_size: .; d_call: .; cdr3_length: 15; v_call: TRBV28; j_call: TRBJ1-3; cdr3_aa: CASSLGGTAGNTIYF; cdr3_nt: TGTGCCAGCAGTCTCGGGGGGACCGCTGGAAACACCATATATTTT
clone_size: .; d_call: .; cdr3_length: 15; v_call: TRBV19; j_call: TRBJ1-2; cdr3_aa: CASSVPYRAIYGYTF; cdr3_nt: TGTGCCAGTAGTGTGCCCTACCGAGCGATTTATGGCTACACCTTC
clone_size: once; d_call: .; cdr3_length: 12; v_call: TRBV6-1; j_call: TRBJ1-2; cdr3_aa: CASSEVVYGYTF; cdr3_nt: TGTGCCAGCAGTGAAGTGGTTTATGGCTACACCTTC
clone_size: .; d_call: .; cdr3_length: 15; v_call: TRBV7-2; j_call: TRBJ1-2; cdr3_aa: CASSRRNTGNYGYTF; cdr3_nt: TGTGCCAGCAGCCGCCGAAATACAGGGAACTATGGCTACACCTTC
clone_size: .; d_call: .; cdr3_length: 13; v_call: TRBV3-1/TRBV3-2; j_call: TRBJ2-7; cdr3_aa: CASSQGQGWEQYF; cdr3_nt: TGTGCCAGCAGCCAAGGGCAGGGGTGGGAGCAGTACTTC
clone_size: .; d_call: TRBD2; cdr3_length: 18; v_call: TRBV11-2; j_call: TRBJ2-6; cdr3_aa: CASSFSSGGTSGANVLTF; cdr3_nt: TGTGCCAGCAGCTTCTCTAGCGGGGGGACCTCTGGGGCCAACGTCCTGACTTTC
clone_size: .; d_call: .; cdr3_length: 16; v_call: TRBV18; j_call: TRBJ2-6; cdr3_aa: CASSRERISGANVLTF; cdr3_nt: TGTGCCAGCTCACGGGAGAGGATCTCTGGGGCCAACGTCCTGACTTTC
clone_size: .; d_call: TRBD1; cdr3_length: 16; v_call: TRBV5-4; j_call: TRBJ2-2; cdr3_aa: CASSLRDRVTVGELFF; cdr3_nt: TGTGCCAGCAGCTTGCGGGACAGGGTGACGGTGGGGGAGCTGTTTTTT
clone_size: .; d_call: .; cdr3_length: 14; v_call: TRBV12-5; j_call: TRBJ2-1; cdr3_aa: CASGLEAAPGEQFF; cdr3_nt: TGTGCTAGTGGACTCGAGGCGGCCCCAGGTGAGCAGTTCTTC
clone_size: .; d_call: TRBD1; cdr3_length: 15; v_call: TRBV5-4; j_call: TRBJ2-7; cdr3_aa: CASSIDTGVSYEQYF; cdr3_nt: TGTGCCAGCAGCATCGACACAGGGGTCTCCTACGAGCAGTACTTC
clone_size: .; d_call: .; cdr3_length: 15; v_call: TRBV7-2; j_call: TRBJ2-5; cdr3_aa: CASSFQTGLSETQYF; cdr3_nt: TGTGCCAGCAGCTTCCAGACAGGTCTCTCTGAGACCCAGTACTTC
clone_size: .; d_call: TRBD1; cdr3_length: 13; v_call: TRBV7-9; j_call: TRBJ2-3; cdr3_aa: CASSTGAGDTQYF; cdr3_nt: TGTGCCAGCAGCACAGGGGCTGGAGATACGCAGTATTTT
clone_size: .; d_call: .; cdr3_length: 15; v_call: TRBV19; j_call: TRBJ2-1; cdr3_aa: CASSILASGTNEQFF; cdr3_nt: TGTGCCAGTAGTATACTGGCGTCGGGTACGAATGAGCAGTTCTTC
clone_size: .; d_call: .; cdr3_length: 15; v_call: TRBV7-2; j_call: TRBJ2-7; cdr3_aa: CASSSSPVQSYEQYF; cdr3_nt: TGTGCCAGCAGCTCCTCACCGGTCCAATCCTACGAGCAGTACTTC
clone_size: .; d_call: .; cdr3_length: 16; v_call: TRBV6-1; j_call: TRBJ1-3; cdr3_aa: CASSEKGPISGNTIYF; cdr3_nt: TGTGCCAGCAGTGAGAAGGGGCCGATCTCTGGAAACACCATATATTTT
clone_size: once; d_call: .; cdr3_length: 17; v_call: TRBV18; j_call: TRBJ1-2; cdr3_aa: CASSPSSRDTFNYGYTF; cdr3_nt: TGTGCCAGCTCACCTTCTTCCCGGGACACTTTTAACTATGGCTACACCTTC
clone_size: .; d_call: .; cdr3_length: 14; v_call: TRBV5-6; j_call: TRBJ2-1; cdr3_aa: CASSLVLATHEQFF; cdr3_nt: TGTGCCAGCAGCTTGGTTCTAGCCACCCATGAGCAGTTCTTC
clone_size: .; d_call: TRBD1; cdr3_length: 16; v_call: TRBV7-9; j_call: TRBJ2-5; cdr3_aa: CASSLDITGVQETQYF; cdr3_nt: TGTGCCAGCAGCTTAGATATAACAGGGGTCCAAGAGACCCAGTACTTC